The next 19 T cell receptor beta chains were all read from a single sample in a study of cytomegalovirus exposure and HLA in healthy donors. It was with 60 Vbeta and 13 Jbeta primers that the PCR ran. Measured with immunoSEQ multiplex PCR; TCRdb has only the in-frame clones, and not every one. The table has under 200,000 clones, about 65% seen once. Sequenced material: PBMCs. These receptors originate from a woman aged 25-40 years in good health and CMV-seronegative.

This clone was counted only a few times. This chain joins TRBV28 and TRBJ1-5, with D possibly matching TRBD1 (5 bases). V lost 7 bases to trimming and J lost 5 bases, with 18 bases between them. Germline loops: CDR1 MDHEN, CDR2 SYDVKM. CDR3 size: 15 residues. CDR3 in amino acids: CASTIMGQWDQPQHF. Here the CDR3 DNA reads TGTGCCAGCACCATAATGGGGCAGTGGGATCAGCCCCAGCATTTT.

This chain connects TRBV11-1 to TRBJ2-3; D unresolved. The ends were cut back, 1 base at V and 2 bases at J, with 10 bases in the middle. The CDR3 covers 15 residues. Germline CDR1 reads SGHAT; CDR2 reads FQDESV (reference sequence). The CDR3 nucleotides read TGTGCCAGCAGCTTAGTAGCCAAAAACACAGATACGCAGTATTTT. The encoded protein is CASSLVAKNTDTQYF.

The chain is built from TRBV30 and TRBJ1-1; a possible D gene is TRBD1 (5 bases). This CDR3 region has 14 residues. The V end was cut by 0 bases, the J end by 3 bases, with 11 bases between. Per germline, CDR1 GTSNPN and CDR2 SVGIG (reference sequence). CDR3 nucleotides: TGTGCCTGGAGTGTACAAGGGGCTTACACTGAAGCTTTCTTT. Its protein product is CAWSVQGAYTEAFF.

The chain is built from TRBV27 and TRBJ2-5, with 10 bases fitting TRBD2. The CDR3 runs to 15 residues. CDR1 is MNHEY and CDR2 is SMNVEV in the germline V gene (reference sequence). Trimming took 2 bases from V and 5 from J; bases not matched to a gene: 5. CDR3 in amino acids: CASSLSGGAEETQYF. The CDR3 DNA reads as TGTGCCAGCAGTTTAAGCGGGGGGGCCGAGGAGACCCAGTACTTC.

This clone has only a few counts. J is TRBJ2-7 and V is TRBV4-2; D unclear. Germline V lookup: CDR1 LGHNA, CDR2 YNFKEQ. V was cut by 0 bases and J by 0 bases, with 6 bases left in between. The CDR3 has 14 residues. CDR3 nucleotides: TGTGCCAGCAGCCAAGATTACAACTCCTACGAGCAGTACTTC. Translation: CASSQDYNSYEQYF.

The chain carries TRBV6-6 and TRBJ2-5; the D gene is possibly TRBD2 (5 bases). Trimming left V 5 bases short and J 9 bases short, with 19 bases between. The length of the CDR3 is 14 residues. Germline CDR1 reads MNHNY; CDR2 reads SVGAGI (reference sequence). CDR3 amino acids: CASSTPDGSGAQYF. The CDR3 DNA sequence: TGTGCCAGCAGTACCCCTGACGGGTCCGGGGCCCAGTACTTC.

The chain combines TRBV4-3 with TRBJ1-1; possibly TRBD1 for D (6 bases). With 0 bases removed from V and 11 bases from J, the gap between germline ends came to 16 bases. There are 14 residues in the CDR3. Per the germline V gene, CDR1 is LGHNA and CDR2 is YSLEER. The CDR3 DNA is TGCGCCAGCAGCCAAGAAAGGGGGACCCTGGGGGCTTTCTTT. It is translated as CASSQERGTLGAFF.

For this clone: Germline and junction disagree at one end, which may indicate a read error. The rearrangement links TRBV9 to TRBJ1-1; D is undetermined. From germline, CDR1 is SGDLS and CDR2 YYNGEE. This CDR3 spans 14 amino acids. The CDR3 here is CASSVGSRNAEAFF. Written as DNA, the CDR3 is TGTGCCAGCAGCGTAGGTAGCCGGAACGCTGAAGCTTTCTTT.

This chain joins TRBV7-2 and TRBJ1-3, with TRBD1 identical over 9 bases. The trim removed 1 base at V and 3 bases at J, leaving 1 base unmatched. Germline V gives CDR1 SGHTA, CDR2 FQGNSA. This CDR3 has 15 residues. The chain's CDR3 is CASSLDRGLGNTIYF. In DNA, the CDR3 is TGTGCCAGCAGCTTAGACAGGGGGCTTGGAAACACCATATATTTT. Full variable domain (outside the CDR3, taken from reference TRBV7-2 and TRBJ1-3): GAGVSQSPSNKVTEKGKDVELRCDPISGHTALYWYRQSLGQGLEFLIYFQGNSAPDKSGLPSDRFSAERTGGSVSTLTIQRTQQEDSAVYLCASSLDRGLGNTIYFGEGSWLTVV.

V gene TRBV18 combines with J gene TRBJ2-7; D unresolved. The CDR3 totals 13 residues. Trimming pared 5 bases from V and 0 bases from J, leaving 8 bases between. Germline V gene lookup returns CDR1 KGHSH and CDR2 LQKENI. The CDR3 is CASSDMSSYEQYF. CDR3 bases: TGTGCCAGCTCAGACATGAGCTCCTACGAGCAGTACTTC.

The J gene is TRBJ1-3, the V gene TRBV6-1; maybe TRBD1 (6 bases). The V gene's germline CDR1 is MNHNS and CDR2 SASEGT. The CDR3 is 16 amino acids. With 4 bases removed from V and 0 bases from J, the gap between germline ends came to 13 bases. The CDR3 loop is CASSAGHLNSGNTIYF. The CDR3 DNA follows: TGTGCCAGCAGTGCGGGACACCTCAACTCTGGAAACACCATATATTTT.

This chain connects TRBV9 to TRBJ2-5; 7 bases are shared with TRBD1. Per germline, CDR1 SGDLS and CDR2 YYNGEE. The CDR3 has 15 residues. J was trimmed by 0 bases and V by 3 bases; bases with no gene match: 5. CDR3 amino acids: CASSATGWYQETQYF. CDR3 sequence (DNA): TGTGCCAGCAGCGCGACAGGGTGGTACCAAGAGACCCAGTACTTC.

This clone occurred a few times. The DNA of the CDR3 is TGTGCCAGCAGCCAAGATTCAGTCAGGTTTTACGAGCAGTACTTC. Translation gives CASSQDSVRFYEQYF. The chain joins TRBV4-2 to TRBJ2-7; D gene ambiguous. The CDR3 loop spans 15 amino acids. Between the trimmed V and J ends, which lost 0 bases and 4 bases, there was a span of 13 bases. CDR1 is LGHNA, CDR2 YNFKEQ, per germline.

This clone was counted between two and nine times. V gene TRBV19 combines with J gene TRBJ1-2; 8 nucleotides agree with TRBD1. This CDR3 has 15 amino acids. Germline assignment: CDR1 LNHDA and CDR2 SQIVND (reference sequence). J was trimmed by 4 bases and V by 1 base; bases with no gene match: 5. The CDR3 coding sequence is TGTGCCAGTAGTATAGCAGGGACAGGAGGCTATGGCTACACCTTC. Its translation is CASSIAGTGGYGYTF.

This chain joins TRBV5-1 and TRBJ2-7, with D hard to call. Germline CDR1 reads SGHRS; CDR2 reads YFSETQ. Trimming left V 0 bases short and J 3 bases short, with 10 bases between. This CDR3 is built from 14 residues. CDR3 coding DNA: TGCGCCAGCAGCTTGGAAACAGCAGGCTACGAGCAGTACTTC. Residues: CASSLETAGYEQYF.

V gene TRBV28 combines with J gene TRBJ1-6; a possible D gene is TRBD1 (5 bases). Trimming stripped 6 bases from V and 1 base from J, with 10 bases between. The germline V gene encodes CDR1 MDHEN and CDR2 SYDVKM. This CDR3 is 15 amino acids long. This CDR3 is CASRRRGSYNSPLHF. The CDR3 DNA is TGTGCCAGCAGGCGAAGGGGATCCTATAATTCACCCCTCCACTTT.

This clone was counted only a few times. The chain joins TRBV2 to TRBJ1-1; TRBD1 matches at 10 bases. With 9 bases clipped from V and 8 bases from J, the junction kept 9 bases outside the gene matches. The CDR3 spans 13 residues. Per the germline V gene, CDR1 is SNHLY and CDR2 is FYNNEI. CDR3 sequence: CASQDRGVPEAFF. CDR3 sequence (DNA): TGTGCCAGTCAGGACAGGGGGGTCCCCGAAGCTTTCTTT.

This chain uses TRBV7-9 with TRBJ2-2; D perhaps matches TRBD2 (7 bases). V lost 4 bases and J 2 bases, leaving 17 bases between the germline ends. The CDR3 spans 17 residues. In germline, CDR1 is SEHNR, CDR2 FQNEAQ (reference sequence). This CDR3 is CASSSMGGTSNTGELFF. The DNA of the CDR3 is TGTGCCAGCAGCTCCATGGGGGGGACATCTAACACCGGGGAGCTGTTTTTT.

The V gene is TRBV11-2, the J gene TRBJ2-3; no clear D gene. CDR3 length equals 15 residues. The germline gives CDR1 SGHAT, CDR2 FQNNGV. Deletions cut 3 bases from V and 4 bases from J, with 14 bases between. CDR3 DNA sequence: TGTGCCAGCAGCTTTGACATCGTTCTCGCAGATACGCAGTATTTT. This encodes CASSFDIVLADTQYF.